This entry lists 3 T cell receptor beta chains sequenced from one sample in a study of PD-1 blockade in classical Hodgkin lymphoma. Using immunoSEQ multiplex PCR, the repertoire was profiled, and TCRdb retains in-frame clones only, with some absent. This table holds 20,000 to 25,000 clones, 89% found once. The time point: newly diagnosed, previously untreated cHL patient sample. Negative magnetic selection isolated CD4+ T cells from thawed PBMCs. What was sequenced was CD4+ T cells from blood. The receptors shown here come from a human donor with classical Hodgkin lymphoma.

The V and J genes are TRBV11-3 and TRBJ2-2; maybe TRBD1 (5 bases). The V and J ends lost 5 bases and 6 bases respectively, with 10 bases between them. This CDR3 has 13 residues. Germline values: CDR1 SGHNT, CDR2 YENEEA. The CDR3 here is CASSPGHPGELFF. The CDR3 region has the DNA TGTGCCAGCAGCCCCGGACATCCCGGGGAGCTGTTTTTT. The full variable domain, completed using reference TRBV11-3 and TRBJ2-2, is EAGVVQSPRYKIIEKKQPVAFWCNPISGHNTLYWYLQNLGQGPELLIRYENEEAVDDSQLPKDRFSAERLKGVDSTLKIQPAELGDSAVYLCASSPGHPGELFFGEGSRLTVL.

The genes are TRBV7-9 and TRBJ1-1, with 9 nucleotides matching TRBD1. Trimming took 5 bases from V and 5 from J; bases not matched to a gene: 9. The CDR3 has 15 amino acids. CDR1 is SEHNR, CDR2 FQNEAQ, per germline (reference sequence). The DNA for the CDR3 is TGTGCCAGCAGCGCCTGGACAGGGGTTCATACTGAAGCTTTCTTT. Translating it yields CASSAWTGVHTEAFF.

The CDR3 nucleotides are TGTGCCAGCAGCTTAGGAGGGGGGATAGGCAATCAGCCCCAGCATTTT. It encodes CASSLGGGIGNQPQHF. The gene calls are TRBV7-9 and TRBJ1-5, with a tentative D call TRBD1 (6 bases). Germline CDR1 is SEHNR and CDR2 is FQNEAQ (reference sequence). V lost 1 base, J lost 2 bases, and 12 bases lay in between. The CDR3 length is 16 residues.